The 30 T cell receptor beta chains listed next were all sequenced from one sample in a study of OX40 agonist ivuxolimab in advanced cancers. The data were produced by immunoSEQ multiplex PCR, yet TCRdb's version contains in-frame clones alone and is incomplete. The sample holds around 49,000 clones, 75% to 80% seen once. Source: CD4+ or CD8+ T cells sorted from blood, taken in a trial of the OX40 agonist ivuxolimab. The receptors derive from an adult with an advanced solid tumor such as melanoma, head and neck, liver or kidney cancer.

This clone was counted a single time. V and J are TRBV6-5 and TRBJ2-7; D gene uncertain. Deletions cut 5 bases from V and 2 bases from J, with 10 bases between. Germline CDR1 reads MNHEY; CDR2 reads SVGAGI. CDR3 size: 13 residues. CDR3 DNA sequence: TGTGCCAGCAGTATTAGCAGAACCTACGAGCAGTACTTC. Translating it yields CASSISRTYEQYF.

This chain connects TRBV7-6 to TRBJ1-4; D call uncertain. V was trimmed by 1 base and J by 7 bases, leaving 13 bases between them. CDR1 and CDR2 from the germline V gene are SGHVS and FNYEAQ. The CDR3 contains 15 residues. CDR3: CASSLESSWGEKLFF. CDR3 nucleotides: TGTGCCAGCAGCTTAGAGAGCTCCTGGGGTGAAAAACTGTTTTTT.

The V call is TRBV30, the J call TRBJ1-2; 9 positions agree with TRBD1. CDR3 length: 17 residues. Trimming at V came to 0 bases and at J to 4 bases, leaving 12 bases not matched to a gene. CDR1 and CDR2 (germline): GTSNPN, SVGIG (reference sequence). The CDR3 region has the DNA TGTGCCTGGAGTGTGGGTAGGACAGGGGCGTTAAGCTATGGCTACACCTTC. Residues: CAWSVGRTGALSYGYTF.

The gene calls are TRBV28 and TRBJ2-3; TRBD2 matches at 8 bases. Germline CDR1 is MDHEN and CDR2 is SYDVKM. V lost 5 bases, J lost 2 bases, and 9 bases stayed unmatched. This CDR3 is built from 16 residues. The CDR3: CASSPGLAGATDTQYF. The CDR3 DNA follows: TGTGCCAGCAGTCCTGGACTAGCCGGCGCCACAGATACGCAGTATTTT.

V usage is TRBV5-5 and J usage is TRBJ2-1; D ambiguous. Germline-derived CDR1 and CDR2 are SGHKS and YYEKEE (reference sequence). The CDR3 is made up of 15 amino acids. Trimming removed 3 bases at V and 0 bases at J, with 10 bases between. The chain's CDR3 is CASSSTTNSYNEQFF. The CDR3 coding sequence is TGTGCCAGCAGCTCAACGACGAACTCCTACAATGAGCAGTTCTTC.

The V and J genes are TRBV11-2 and TRBJ2-2; 8 nucleotides align to TRBD1. The germline CDR1 and CDR2 sequences are SGHAT and FQNNGV. CDR3 length: 15 amino acids. V trimming: 1 base; J trimming: 4 bases; junction bases outside the gene matches: 2. The CDR3, as DNA: TGTGCCAGCAGCTTAGGCAGGGGGCTCACCGGGGAGCTGTTTTTT. Translating it yields CASSLGRGLTGELFF.

The chain uses TRBV10-3 and TRBJ2-7, with D perhaps given as TRBD1 or TRBD2 (5 bases each). From germline, CDR1 is ENHRY and CDR2 SYGVKD. The CDR3 loop spans 14 amino acids. The V end lost 0 bases, the J end lost 3 bases, and 9 bases lay between the germline ends. Here the CDR3 DNA reads TGTGCCATCAGTGAGTCCCGGGACCGCTACGAGCAGTACTTC. This encodes CAISESRDRYEQYF.

This chain connects TRBV19 to TRBJ2-5; the match to TRBD2 covers 10 bases. The CDR3 contains 18 residues. Germline-derived CDR1 and CDR2 are LNHDA and SQIVND (reference sequence). Losses at the gene ends were 6 bases for V and 5 bases for J; bases not matched to a gene: 18. The CDR3 here is CASRQGGGASGSRETQYF. CDR3 DNA sequence: TGTGCCAGTAGGCAGGGGGGTGGGGCTAGCGGGAGCCGCGAGACCCAGTACTTC.

The V gene is TRBV4-1, the J gene TRBJ1-6; TRBD1 aligns across 7 bases. The CDR3 is made up of 13 amino acids. V gave up 8 bases and J gave up 7 bases; unmatched junction bases: 5. Per the germline V gene, CDR1 is MGHRA and CDR2 is YSYEKL. The CDR3 sequence is CASRGGGNSPLHF. CDR3 coding DNA: TGCGCCAGCCGGGGAGGGGGCAATTCACCCCTCCACTTT.

The rearrangement links TRBV7-9 to TRBJ2-4; a possible D gene is TRBD2 (6 bases). The V gene lost 1 base and the J gene lost 8 bases, with 9 bases spanning the gap. In germline, CDR1 is SEHNR, CDR2 FQNEAQ (reference sequence). This CDR3 is built from 13 residues. The CDR3 here is CASSLGRRDIQYF. CDR3 bases: TGTGCCAGCAGCTTAGGCAGGAGGGACATTCAGTACTTC.

The chain carries TRBV7-2 and TRBJ1-2; a possible D gene is TRBD1 (6 bases). V was clipped by 10 bases and J by 4 bases, with 19 bases between them. The CDR3 totals 14 residues. Looked up from germline, CDR1 is SGHTA and CDR2 is FQGNSA. The CDR3 spells CATRRAGEGYGYTF. The CDR3 bases are TGTGCCACGCGTAGGGCAGGGGAAGGCTATGGCTACACCTTC.

The genes are TRBV7-2 and TRBJ1-6, with 7 bases fitting TRBD1. Germline V gene data show CDR1 as SGHTA and CDR2 as FQGNSA. The ends lost 3 bases at V and 7 bases at J; junction bases unmatched: 3. The CDR3 runs 14 residues. CDR3 in amino acids: CASSFIQGNSPLHF. CDR3 nucleotides: TGTGCCAGCAGCTTCATACAGGGGAATTCACCCCTCCACTTT.

This chain connects TRBV7-2 to TRBJ2-3, with D possibly TRBD1 on 6 matching bases. CDR1 and CDR2 (germline): SGHTA, FQGNSA. Deletions cut 3 bases from V and 5 bases from J, with 9 bases between. CDR3 length: 13 amino acids. Here the CDR3 DNA reads TGTGCCAGCAGCTTGGGGGCTAGAGATACGCAGTATTTT. Amino acids: CASSLGARDTQYF.

This clone was seen only a few times. The chain employs TRBV25-1 and TRBJ2-2; TRBD1 aligns across 7 bases. After removal of 6 bases from V and 5 bases from J, the junction contained 6 bases not matched to a gene. This CDR3 has 14 residues. Germline V gives CDR1 MGHDK, CDR2 SYGVNS. This CDR3 reads CASRTGITTGELFF. The CDR3 DNA follows: TGTGCCAGCAGGACAGGGATAACGACCGGGGAGCTGTTTTTT.

The rearrangement uses TRBV6-1 and TRBJ2-1, with TRBD2 identical over 12 bases. From germline, CDR1 is MNHNS and CDR2 SASEGT. After removal of 3 bases from V and 7 bases from J, the junction contained 10 bases not matched to a gene. This CDR3 is 17 amino acids long. The CDR3 is CASSESRLAGGPNEQFF. CDR3 bases: TGTGCCAGCAGTGAGAGCCGTCTAGCGGGAGGGCCAAATGAGCAGTTCTTC.

This chain uses TRBV7-2 with TRBJ2-7; a weak D match, TRBD2 (5 bases). Trimming took 10 bases from V and 5 from J, leaving 12 bases between them. Germline V gene lookup returns CDR1 SGHTA and CDR2 FQGNSA. The CDR3 is 11 residues long. For the CDR3, the DNA is TGTGCCACCTCATTGCGGGACGAGCAGTACTTC. It encodes CATSLRDEQYF. The whole variable domain, filled in from reference TRBV7-2 and TRBJ2-7, reads GAGVSQSPSNKVTEKGKDVELRCDPISGHTALYWYRQSLGQGLEFLIYFQGNSAPDKSGLPSDRFSAERTGGSVSTLTIQRTQQEDSAVYLCATSLRDEQYFGPGTRLTVT.

The chain joins TRBV4-3 to TRBJ2-7; D tentatively reads TRBD1 or TRBD2 (5 bases each). The CDR3 is 16 amino acids. In germline, CDR1 is LGHNA, CDR2 YSLEER. The V gene lost 1 base and the J gene lost 6 bases, with 19 bases spanning the gap. Here the CDR3 reads CASSQVSVGTGSEQYF. The DNA for the CDR3 is TGCGCCAGCAGCCAAGTGAGCGTCGGGACGGGTAGCGAGCAGTACTTC.

The chain joins TRBV15 to TRBJ2-4; 7 nucleotides agree with TRBD1. V was clipped by 4 bases and J by 2 bases; unmatched bases: 11. This CDR3 is built from 17 residues. Germline CDR1 LNHNV, CDR2 YYDKDF (reference sequence). In DNA form, the CDR3 reads TGTGCCACCAGCACTTCGATTGGACAGGTTTCCAAAAACATTCAGTACTTC. Translation gives CATSTSIGQVSKNIQYF.

V usage is TRBV7-6 and J usage is TRBJ2-3, with 8 bases that match TRBD1. J gave up 1 base and V 0 bases, and 3 bases lay outside the gene matches. Looked up from germline, CDR1 is SGHVS and CDR2 is FNYEAQ. This CDR3 contains 16 residues. The CDR3 reads CASSLAPGGGTDTQYF. The CDR3 bases are TGTGCCAGCAGCTTAGCGCCAGGGGGCGGCACAGATACGCAGTATTTT.

V is TRBV4-2 and J is TRBJ2-7; TRBD2 agrees at 11 bases. Germline CDR1 LGHNA, CDR2 YNFKEQ. The CDR3 spans 16 residues. Trimming took 4 bases from V and 3 from J; bases not matched to a gene: 8. The CDR3 here is CASSPMTGLAVYEQYF. CDR3 DNA sequence: TGTGCCAGCAGCCCGATGACGGGACTAGCGGTCTACGAGCAGTACTTC.

This chain's CDR3 is CASRRDLSDYGYTF. The CDR3 DNA sequence: TGTGCCAGCAGGAGGGATCTAAGTGACTATGGCTACACCTTC. The genes are TRBV2 and TRBJ1-2; the D is unclear. The CDR3 loop spans 14 amino acids. Germline CDR1 SNHLY, CDR2 FYNNEI. Trimming pared 6 bases from V and 3 bases from J, leaving 14 bases between.

This chain connects TRBV4-1 to TRBJ2-7; 8 bases agree with TRBD1. Trimming removed 6 bases from V and 9 bases from J; junction bases left unmatched: 13. Germline V CDR1 and CDR2: MGHRA, YSYEKL. The CDR3 runs 14 residues. CDR3 amino acids: CASSPGTGGLGQYF. CDR3 sequence (DNA): TGCGCCAGCAGTCCCGGGACAGGTGGTCTCGGGCAGTACTTC.

V usage is TRBV2 and J usage is TRBJ1-1; D may be TRBD1 (5 bases). The CDR3 runs 11 residues. Germline lookup yields CDR1 SNHLY and CDR2 FYNNEI. Trimming took off 8 bases at V and 9 bases at J, with 13 bases between the two ends. DNA of the CDR3: TGTGCCAGCCTGGACACCCTAAAAGCTTTCTTT. It translates to CASLDTLKAFF.

This chain uses TRBV10-2 with TRBJ2-1; possibly TRBD2 for D (5 bases). Germline V gene data show CDR1 as WSHSY and CDR2 as SAAADI. The CDR3 extends over 15 amino acids. V lost 7 bases to trimming and J lost 6 bases, with 19 bases between them. The CDR3 region has the DNA TGCGCCAGCACCCGGGGTGTTGTCACTAGCAATGAGCAGTTCTTC. The encoded protein is CASTRGVVTSNEQFF.

The chain links TRBV6-5 to TRBJ2-7; no firm D call. V was clipped by 2 bases and J by 6 bases, with 8 bases between them. Germline V gene data show CDR1 as MNHEY and CDR2 as SVGAGI. The CDR3 is 12 amino acids. The CDR3 protein is CASSYRQSEQYF. Here the CDR3 DNA reads TGTGCCAGCAGTTACCGGCAAAGCGAGCAGTACTTC.

The chain has TRBV7-2 and TRBJ2-3; the match to TRBD2 covers 9 bases. Germline V gene lookup returns CDR1 SGHTA and CDR2 FQGNSA. Germline trimming cut 1 base from V and 2 bases from J; bases unmatched to any gene: 4. There are 16 residues in the CDR3. CDR3 coding DNA: TGTGCCAGCAGCTTAGTCGCTAGCGGGGTCACAGATACGCAGTATTTT. As protein: CASSLVASGVTDTQYF.

This rearrangement joins TRBV25-1 to TRBJ2-2; D is uncertain. The CDR3 is 15 residues long. With 3 bases removed from V and 0 bases from J, the gap between germline ends came to 8 bases. The germline gives CDR1 MGHDK, CDR2 SYGVNS. In DNA, the CDR3 is TGTGCCAGCAGTGAGTGGCTAGCGAACACCGGGGAGCTGTTTTTT. Translating gives CASSEWLANTGELFF.

This chain joins TRBV6-1 and TRBJ1-1; TRBD1 might be the D (5 bases). The CDR3 sequence is 12 residues long. Germline assignment: CDR1 MNHNS and CDR2 SASEGT. V lost 7 bases, J lost 11 bases, and 17 bases lay in between. The CDR3 DNA reads TGTGCCAGCATGGTGGGGGTTAGGCGGGCTTTCTTT. It encodes CASMVGVRRAFF.

V and J are TRBV5-6 and TRBJ2-5; 12 positions match TRBD2. With V trimmed by 3 bases and J by 6 bases, 9 bases remained unmatched. This CDR3 has 16 amino acids. CDR1 is SGHDT, CDR2 YYEEEE, per germline. In nucleotides, the CDR3 is TGTGCCAGCAGCTCCTGGACTAGCGGGATACTGAAGACCCAGTACTTC. Amino acid sequence: CASSSWTSGILKTQYF.

This clone has just one count. The CDR3, as DNA: TGCGCCAGCAGCGGAAAGGGACAGGGCCAAGAGACCCAGTACTTC. Translating it yields CASSGKGQGQETQYF. The chain is built from TRBV5-1 and TRBJ2-5; 9 bases are shared with TRBD1. From germline, CDR1 is SGHRS and CDR2 YFSETQ. The CDR3 is made up of 15 amino acids. V was pared by 4 bases and J by 1 base, with 5 bases of the junction left unmatched.